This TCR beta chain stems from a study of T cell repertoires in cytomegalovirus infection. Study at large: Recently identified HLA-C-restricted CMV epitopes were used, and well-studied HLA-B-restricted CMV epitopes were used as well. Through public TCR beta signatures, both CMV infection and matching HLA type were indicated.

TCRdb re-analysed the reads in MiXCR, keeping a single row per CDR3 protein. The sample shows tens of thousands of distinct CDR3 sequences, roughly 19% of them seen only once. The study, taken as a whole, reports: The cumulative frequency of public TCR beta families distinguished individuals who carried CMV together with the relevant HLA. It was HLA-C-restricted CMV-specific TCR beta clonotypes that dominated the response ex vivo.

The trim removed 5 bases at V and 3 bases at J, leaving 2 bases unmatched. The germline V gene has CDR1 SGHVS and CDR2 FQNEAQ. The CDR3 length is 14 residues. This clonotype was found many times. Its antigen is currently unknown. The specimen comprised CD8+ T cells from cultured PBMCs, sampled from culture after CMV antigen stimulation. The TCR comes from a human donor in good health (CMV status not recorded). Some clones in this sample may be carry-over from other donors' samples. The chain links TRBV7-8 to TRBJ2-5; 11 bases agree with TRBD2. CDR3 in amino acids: CASSPGLAEETQYF. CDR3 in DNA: TGTGCCAGCAGCCCGGGACTAGCGGAAGAGACCCAGTACTTC.